This T cell receptor (beta chain) came from a study of cytomegalovirus exposure and HLA in healthy donors. Study in general: Among the 400 or so donors who were genotyped, approximately 76% fell in the genetic ancestry cluster that is associated with self-reported Caucasian donors. Whole-study findings and limits: As a later analysis showed, several of the most significant clusters appeared to be linked to common viral pathogens. Earlier findings revealed that most TCR beta V segments proved productive either about 87% or about 30% of the time.

As regards this clone: Antigen unknown.

PCR involved 60 Vbeta and 13 Jbeta primers. The protocol was immunoSEQ multiplex PCR, while the TCRdb copy is restricted to in-frame clones and leaves out a portion. The repertoire shows tens of thousands of clones; the top ten hold 0.58%. Regarding donors, all were healthy bone marrow donors. The CDR3 totals 17 residues. Germline-derived CDR1 and CDR2 are SGHRS and YFSETQ. The V end lost 2 bases, the J end lost 3 bases, and 18 bases lay between the germline ends. This TCR came from a man aged 45-60 years in good health and CMV-seronegative. This chain joins TRBV5-1 and TRBJ2-1, with a possible D match to TRBD2 (5 bases). The sequencing sample was made of PBMCs. The CDR3, as DNA: TGCGCCAGCAGCTTTTTAGAACTAGTCCCTCGCTACAATGAGCAGTTCTTC. The encoded protein is CASSFLELVPRYNEQFF.